Listed below are T cell receptor beta chains from one sample, sequenced in a study of identical twins. TCRdb reprocessed the 5' RACE reads with MiXCR, giving one entry per CDR3 protein. This table has about 530,000 distinct CDR3 sequences, about 20% appearing once. This same sample was also part of a study on yellow fever vaccine responses in identical twins.

Sequenced material: CD4+ T cells sorted from blood. These receptor sequences come from a woman between 18 and 30 years old in good health. Each CDR3 is given without its conserved first and last residue. Each record gives: J gene, V gene, CDR3 protein.

j_gene: TRBJ2-2; v_gene: TRBV5-1; CDR3aa: ASSLLGQNTGELF
j_gene: TRBJ2-2; v_gene: TRBV6-1; CDR3aa: ASSEFHGELF
j_gene: TRBJ2-4; v_gene: TRBV29-1; CDR3aa: SVAVMTGNKNIQY
j_gene: TRBJ2-7; v_gene: TRBV5-1; CDR3aa: ASSSGATNYEQY
j_gene: TRBJ1-4; v_gene: TRBV7-9; CDR3aa: ASSLAGVTDEKLF
j_gene: TRBJ2-1; v_gene: TRBV20-1; CDR3aa: SASVAGGRYNEQF
j_gene: TRBJ2-2; v_gene: TRBV9; CDR3aa: ASSVVWGSTGELF
j_gene: TRBJ2-1; v_gene: TRBV12-3/TRBV12-4; CDR3aa: ASSFKIRRHNEQF
j_gene: TRBJ1-6; v_gene: TRBV3-1; CDR3aa: ASSQNQGNVNSPLH
j_gene: TRBJ2-1; v_gene: TRBV7-2; CDR3aa: ASSSTGSRQF
j_gene: TRBJ2-1; v_gene: TRBV5-1; CDR3aa: ASSLGGATSYNEQF
j_gene: TRBJ2-1; v_gene: TRBV20-1; CDR3aa: SAGGTSEQF
j_gene: TRBJ1-6; v_gene: TRBV20-1; CDR3aa: SARDQFNSPLH
j_gene: TRBJ2-2; v_gene: TRBV7-3; CDR3aa: ASTRERGGELF
j_gene: TRBJ2-2; v_gene: TRBV6-1; CDR3aa: ASRTGVGTGELF
j_gene: TRBJ1-1; v_gene: TRBV15; CDR3aa: ATSRVWARGTVDTEAF
j_gene: TRBJ2-7; v_gene: TRBV12-3/TRBV12-4; CDR3aa: ASSLTTGTTYEQY
j_gene: TRBJ1-6; v_gene: TRBV20-1; CDR3aa: SAGASGLNNSPLH
j_gene: TRBJ2-5; v_gene: TRBV20-1; CDR3aa: SATRGAGVETQY
j_gene: TRBJ2-1; v_gene: TRBV6-5; CDR3aa: ASSYGGPNEQF
j_gene: TRBJ2-1; v_gene: TRBV5-1; CDR3aa: ASSPGQGSYNEQF
j_gene: TRBJ2-1; v_gene: TRBV4-1; CDR3aa: ASSSLSTSGVKDEQF